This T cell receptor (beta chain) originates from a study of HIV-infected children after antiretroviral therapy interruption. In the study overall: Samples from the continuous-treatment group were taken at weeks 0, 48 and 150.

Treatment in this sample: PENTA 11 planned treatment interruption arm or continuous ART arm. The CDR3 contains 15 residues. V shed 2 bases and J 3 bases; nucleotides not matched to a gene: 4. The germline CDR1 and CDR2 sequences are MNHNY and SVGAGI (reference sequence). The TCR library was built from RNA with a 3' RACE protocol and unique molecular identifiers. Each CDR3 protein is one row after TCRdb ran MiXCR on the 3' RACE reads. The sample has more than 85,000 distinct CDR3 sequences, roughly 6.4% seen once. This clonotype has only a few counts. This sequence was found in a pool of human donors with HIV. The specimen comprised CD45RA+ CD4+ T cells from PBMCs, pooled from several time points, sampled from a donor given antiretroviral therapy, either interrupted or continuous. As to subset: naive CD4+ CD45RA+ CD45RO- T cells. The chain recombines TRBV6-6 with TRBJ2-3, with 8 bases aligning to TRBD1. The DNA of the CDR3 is TGTGCCAGCAGTTACCCCGGACAGGGAACAGATACGCAGTATTTT. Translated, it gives CASSYPGQGTDTQYF.